The 8 T cell receptor beta chains presented below share a single source sample, sequenced in a study of shared clonotypes between healthy human individuals. CD45RO-negative cells were positively selected for CCR7, leaving out terminally differentiated effector memory CD45RA+ cells. The data were produced by immunoSEQ multiplex PCR, yet TCRdb's version contains in-frame clones alone and is incomplete. The repertoire has around 2,000,000 clones, 85% to 95% of them found once; the top ten carry roughly 1.8%. The specimen was naive CD8+ T cells from PBMCs. The receptors come from a man younger than 35 in good health. Some clones in this sample may be carry-over from other donors' samples.

The chain combines TRBV4-1 with TRBJ1-4; 8 nucleotides align to TRBD1. The V segment lost 4 bases and the J segment 4 bases; nucleotides outside the gene matches: 5. Germline V gene lookup returns CDR1 MGHRA and CDR2 YSYEKL. The CDR3 is 15 amino acids. The CDR3 nucleotides are TGCGCCAGCAGCCCACGACAGGGGATTAATGAAAAACTGTTTTTT. It codes for CASSPRQGINEKLFF.

This clone was seen a few times. The genes are TRBV29-1 and TRBJ1-1; perhaps TRBD1 as D (5 bases). V gave up 4 bases and J gave up 5 bases, with 17 bases separating them. Germline-derived CDR1 and CDR2 are SQVTM and ANQGSEA. CDR3 length: 14 residues. CDR3: CSVVDTRLETEAFF. The CDR3 bases are TGCAGCGTTGTGGACACGAGACTAGAAACTGAAGCTTTCTTT.

The rearrangement links TRBV14 to TRBJ1-2; TRBD1 aligns across 7 bases. The length of the CDR3 is 15 residues. Trimming removed 3 bases from V and 7 bases from J; junction bases left unmatched: 11. Germline lookup yields CDR1 SGHDN and CDR2 FVKESK. This CDR3 reads CASSHWDSLNRGYTF. The CDR3 DNA is TGTGCCAGCAGCCACTGGGACAGTTTAAACCGTGGCTACACCTTC.

The chain recombines TRBV27 with TRBJ2-5, with 8 bases matching TRBD2. The CDR3 length is 14 residues. The V and J ends lost 5 bases and 5 bases, in that order; junction bases with no gene match: 7. The germline V gene has CDR1 MNHEY and CDR2 SMNVEV (reference sequence). As DNA, the CDR3 is TGTGCCAGCAGTCGGACTAGCATTGCGGAGACCCAGTACTTC. As protein: CASSRTSIAETQYF.

The chain is built from TRBV7-3 and TRBJ2-2, with TRBD2 identical over 8 bases. Trimming removed 2 bases from V and 4 bases from J; junction bases left unmatched: 6. This CDR3 is built from 16 residues. Germline values: CDR1 SGHTA, CDR2 FQGTGA. The CDR3 spells CASSLVIAGTTGELFF. The CDR3 DNA reads as TGTGCCAGCAGCTTAGTAATAGCGGGGACCACCGGGGAGCTGTTTTTT.

The chain recombines TRBV13 with TRBJ2-1, with D tentatively TRBD2 (7 bases). Germline V lookup: CDR1 PRHDT, CDR2 FYEKMQ (reference sequence). Trimming took off 5 bases at V and 5 bases at J, with 19 bases between the two ends. The CDR3 spans 16 residues. CDR3 region: CASSGPGAGVHNEQFF. CDR3 bases: TGTGCCAGCAGCGGCCCGGGGGCGGGAGTCCACAATGAGCAGTTCTTC.

CDR3 DNA: TGTGCCAGCAGCCCCCGCCGAGGACTAGCGGCGCCCTACGAGCAGTACTTC. Encoded protein: CASSPRRGLAAPYEQYF. The rearrangement joins TRBV11-3 to TRBJ2-7, with TRBD2 identical over 10 bases. This CDR3 region has 17 residues. J lost 2 bases, V lost 5 bases, and 12 bases had no gene match. The germline V gene encodes CDR1 SGHNT and CDR2 YENEEA.

The chain combines TRBV7-9 with TRBJ2-7; possibly TRBD2 for D (5 bases). Germline V gene lookup returns CDR1 SEHNR and CDR2 FQNEAQ (reference sequence). V was trimmed by 4 bases and J by 7 bases, leaving 11 bases between them. The CDR3 has 12 amino acids. CDR3 sequence: CASSYPGIEQYF. CDR3 sequence (DNA): TGTGCCAGCAGCTACCCCGGGATTGAGCAGTACTTC.